This T cell receptor (beta chain) stems from a study of blood T cell repertoires in COVID-19. Study-level background: T cells, B-cell-depleted T cells, or PBMCs provided the cDNA or gDNA that served as material.

The V gene's germline CDR1 is SGHVS and CDR2 FNYEAQ. CDR3 size: 17 residues. J lost 0 bases, V lost 3 bases, and 10 bases had no gene match. The assay was immunoSEQ multiplex PCR, and TCRdb's table has in-frame clones only and misses some. The profile shows just under 150,000 clones, more than 75% of them singletons. The chain has TRBV7-6 and TRBJ1-1; 7 bases line up with TRBD1. The sequence came from a human donor in a cohort sampled during active COVID-19. The sequenced sample was peripheral blood. The CDR3 DNA is TGTGCCAGCAGCTTGTACCGGGACAGTTATATGAACACTGAAGCTTTCTTT. Translating gives CASSLYRDSYMNTEAFF. The entire variable domain, with the rest obtained from reference TRBV7-6 and TRBJ1-1, is as follows: GAGVSQSPRYKVTKRGQDVALRCDPISGHVSLYWYRQALGQGPEFLTYFNYEAQQDKSGLPNDRFSAERPEGSISTLTIQRTEQRDSAMYRCASSLYRDSYMNTEAFFGQGTRLTVV.